The present T cell receptor beta chain was sequenced within a study of blood T cells in healthy people across ages. The study's findings and limits: Getting older went along with TCR beta diversity per million T cells dropping roughly linearly. Versus aged donors, long-lived donors had higher diversity and more naive CD4+ cells.

A sample-barcoded 5' primer and a J-beta primer mix were used in a second PCR of about 6 to 11 cycles. Researchers report that a template-switch adaptor with 12 random nucleotides tagged each cDNA molecule. A single record per CDR3 protein comes from TCRdb applying MiXCR to the 5' RACE reads. Of 850,000 to 1,300,000 distinct CDR3 sequences in the sample, around 45% are singletons; the top ten hold under 20%. The V and J ends lost 4 bases and 3 bases, in that order; junction bases with no gene match: 2. Looked up from germline, CDR1 is MNHEY and CDR2 is SMNVEV (reference sequence). This CDR3 is built from 13 residues. Isolated PBMCs totaled at least 7 million in each sample. This clonotype was picked up many times. Its antigen is as yet unknown.

This rearrangement joins TRBV27 to TRBJ2-5; 7 positions agree with TRBD2. The specimen was blood. This TCR was recovered from a woman aged 60 to 75 in good health. DNA of the CDR3: TGTGCCAGCAGTTCCCTAGCGGAAGAGACCCAGTACTTC. This sequence encodes CASSSLAEETQYF.